The source of this T cell receptor beta chain is a study of CD8 T cells in Susac syndrome. Concerning this clonotype: Antigen: not known.

This CDR3 has 13 amino acids. V was shortened by 11 bases and J by 1 base, with 14 bases between the two germline ends. Looked up from germline, CDR1 is MNHEY and CDR2 is SVGAGI. Sequencing of TCR beta was performed on blood CD8+ T cells and on blood CD4+ T cells. Treatment-naive patients with stable or active relapsing-remitting disease were the multiple sclerosis controls. The RNA input was roughly 0.45 to 1 ug, and it was reverse transcribed with random hexamers. TCRdb redid the calling of the immunoSEQ multiplex PCR reads with MiXCR, one entry per CDR3 protein. This repertoire shows about 60,000 distinct CDR3 sequences, just under 95% found once; its top ten account for 0.5% to 0.6%. The study, taken as a whole, reports: The relatively small number of individuals in the TCR sequencing and HLA analysis was acknowledged by the study.

Source material: CD8+ T cells from PBMCs. The receptor comes from a human donor with multiple sclerosis. This sequence joins TRBV6-5 and TRBJ1-1; D possibly corresponds to TRBD1 (5 bases). CDR3 amino acids: CASNYRTNTEAFF. The DNA for the CDR3 is TGTGCCTCGAACTACAGGACGAACACTGAAGCTTTCTTT.